This record concerns one T cell receptor (beta chain) sequence. The specificity of this receptor is unknown. Base qualities are missing; no much larger clone stands one base away. The sample comes from a study of T cell responses to AZD1222 COVID-19 vaccine (dated by TCRdb to 2020 to 2023). Describing the broader study: A total of approximately 240 trial participants underwent TCR sequencing, of whom 200 to 220 received two doses of AZD1222 and 26 received two doses of the MenACWY control vaccine. Trial participants were enrolled by age into subgroups of 18-55, 56-69 and 70-plus years, and approximately 150, 30 and 60 TCR-sequenced participants, respectively, were included in these subgroups. General study outcomes and caveats: Reportedly, close to half of the unique spike-specific TCRs recognized epitopes lying outside the regions that are mutated in the B.1.351 and B.1.1.7 variants. The 56-69-year group was small, and its depth increase did not reach significance, likely because of low power. Conclusions about previously exposed vaccinees are limited because only a handful of AZD1222 recipients were SARS-CoV-2 seropositive at baseline. Participants were mostly white British and included more females than males, and it was suggested by the authors that clonal diversity may have been underestimated. Spike-specific TCR breadth and depth rose significantly after two AZD1222 doses compared with day 0 and with MenACWY recipients. Vaccine-associated CD4 TCRs spanned the whole spike protein, with dominant responses in regions 160-218 and 743-854. Because no samples from the day 14 peak response were available, repertoires could be characterized only after the peak T cell response.

The CDR3 regions of human TCRbeta chains were subjected to immunosequencing. The original pipeline was this. TCRs in the repertoires were matched against a reference library of SARS-CoV-2-specific TCRs that had been generated with the MIRA antigen-specificity platform. Breadth was defined as the fraction of unique TCRs that were SARS-CoV-2-associated, and depth was defined as the fraction of total T cells that were SARS-CoV-2-associated. Using the MIRA data, each spike-specific TCR was mapped to the spike region that the TCR reacts to and placed in a CD4 or CD8 class. Log10-transformed breadth and depth values were compared by one-way ANOVA with Sidak's multiple comparisons tests. The table comes from immuneACCESS by way of TCRdb, which keeps in-frame sequences with V and J called. Part of the clones is missing from these tables; in studies checked, under half for an unresolved V gene and the rest for unknown reasons. V and J calls and clone size come straight from that table; D and trimming were deduced from the DNA. Present in this sample are about 270,000 clones, about 94% of which were seen just once. Roughly 0.51% of the sample comes from the top ten.

The CDR3, from cysteine to phenylalanine, totals 14 residues. The sequence is cut down to CDR3 DNA, 42 bases in frame from base 1. Per the germline V gene, ENHRY is the CDR1 and SYGVKD is the CDR2. A distance of 11 bases separates the germline ends of V and J, which lose 6 bases and 5 bases respectively. Interpreted using the paper, the time point label stands for: about 28 days (+/-7) after the second vaccine dose. AZD1222 recipients whose second dose came at about 4 weeks and those whose second dose came at about 12 weeks were combined into one group, since spike-specific TCR depth and breadth did not differ between the two schedules. The vaccinee samples were drawn from two UK trials, COV001 and COV002, one of which was a single-blind randomized controlled phase 2/3 trial testing AZD1222 (ChAdOx1 nCoV-19) in healthy adults. For TCRbeta chain sequencing, PBMC samples from trial participants were taken at day 0 and at day 28 after the second dose.

The source is an adult who received the AZD1222 COVID-19 vaccine. Sequences were derived from peripheral blood, sampled 28 days after the second AZD1222 dose. The rearranged segments are TRBV10-3 and TRBJ1-6; no D gene call is confident. The nucleotide sequence reads as follows: TGTGCCATCAGGGCGCAGGTGGATAATTCACCCCTCCACTTT. The translation is CAIRAQVDNSPLHF.